This TCR beta chain is from a study of OX40 agonist ivuxolimab in advanced cancers. Assay used: immunoSEQ multiplex PCR; TCRdb lists only in-frame clones, some missing. The sample carries approximately 80,000 clones, approximately 85% recorded once. The clonotype originates from an adult with an advanced solid tumor such as melanoma, head and neck, liver or kidney cancer. The specimen comprised CD4+ or CD8+ T cells sorted from blood, sampled in a trial of the OX40 agonist ivuxolimab.

The CDR3 protein is CASSFSGGMGTSLNEQFF. CDR3 nucleotides: TGTGCCAGCAGTTTTTCGGGGGGCATGGGGACTAGCCTCAATGAGCAGTTCTTC. The gene calls are TRBV28 and TRBJ2-1; 9 nucleotides match TRBD2. The germline V gene has CDR1 MDHEN and CDR2 SYDVKM. The CDR3 spans 18 residues. With 3 bases clipped from V and 6 bases from J, the junction kept 15 bases outside the gene matches.